Each of the 30 T cell receptor beta chains below was sequenced from the same sample in a study of shared clonotypes between healthy human individuals. Sequencing used immunoSEQ multiplex PCR; TCRdb keeps in-frame clones, though not all of them. The profile shows some 980,000 clones, roughly 72% of them singletons. The sample taken for sequencing was memory CD4+ T cells sorted from blood. The subset here: CD45RA-negative fraction. The receptor set was obtained from a young man in good health.

The chain links TRBV19 to TRBJ2-2; 9 nucleotides align to TRBD2. Germline V CDR1 and CDR2: LNHDA, SQIVND (reference sequence). The CDR3 has 16 residues. Trimming cost V 2 bases and J 5 bases; bases outside gene matches: 6. In nucleotides, the CDR3 is TGTGCCAGTAGTATAAAAGGGCTAGCGGGGACCGGGGAGCTGTTTTTT. Translation: CASSIKGLAGTGELFF.

The V and J genes are TRBV4-1 and TRBJ2-3; 9 nucleotides agree with TRBD1. J was trimmed by 5 bases and V by 1 base; bases with no gene match: 7. CDR3 length equals 16 residues. Germline V gives CDR1 MGHRA, CDR2 YSYEKL. In DNA form, the CDR3 reads TGCGCCAGCAGCCAAGTTCCGGGACAGGGTGGAGATACGCAGTATTTT. Protein product: CASSQVPGQGGDTQYF.

V gene TRBV30 combines with J gene TRBJ2-2; tentative D call: TRBD1 (5 bases). Looked up from germline, CDR1 is GTSNPN and CDR2 is SVGIG (reference sequence). The V end lost 3 bases, the J end lost 7 bases, and 12 bases lay between the germline ends. The CDR3 loop spans 13 amino acids. CDR3 DNA sequence: TGTGCCTGGAGGGGGCTGGGCAGCGGGGAGCTGTTTTTT. It yields the protein CAWRGLGSGELFF.

V gene TRBV7-2 combines with J gene TRBJ1-6; maybe TRBD1 (5 bases). The CDR3 runs to 14 residues. The V end was cut by 3 bases, the J end by 5 bases, with 8 bases between. From germline, CDR1 is SGHTA and CDR2 FQGNSA. CDR3 sequence reads: CASSLQGHNSPLHF. DNA for the CDR3: TGTGCCAGCAGCTTGCAGGGCCATAATTCACCCCTCCACTTT.

This clone was seen more than once but under ten times. The gene calls are TRBV6-1 and TRBJ2-1; 11 nucleotides align to TRBD2. Germline V gene sequence: CDR1 MNHNS, CDR2 SASEGT. With V trimmed by 6 bases and J by 6 bases, 7 bases remained unmatched. The CDR3 has 15 residues. CDR3 loop: CASSDRLAGSNEQFF. Written as DNA, the CDR3 is TGTGCCAGCAGCGACAGACTAGCGGGATCCAATGAGCAGTTCTTC.

The V and J genes are TRBV7-2 and TRBJ2-2; D gene uncertain. Germline lookup yields CDR1 SGHTA and CDR2 FQGNSA. Deletions cut 4 bases from V and 7 bases from J, with 10 bases between. CDR3 size: 13 residues. The CDR3 DNA sequence: TGTGCCAGCAGCTCACAAAGCTTCGGGGAGCTGTTTTTT. Its translation: CASSSQSFGELFF.

The chain links TRBV5-1 to TRBJ2-5; no firm D call. The CDR3 runs to 15 residues. Trimming cost V 2 bases and J 5 bases, with 16 bases left between them. Germline V gene lookup returns CDR1 SGHRS and CDR2 YFSETQ. The CDR3 nucleotides read TGCGCCAGCAGCTTAGATACTTTGAGGCTGGAGACCCAGTACTTC. The encoded protein is CASSLDTLRLETQYF. The variable domain in full, completed from reference TRBV5-1 and TRBJ2-5, reads KAGVTQTPRYLIKTRGQQVTLSCSPISGHRSVSWYQQTPGQGLQFLFEYFSETQRNKGNFPGRFSGRQFSNSRSEMNVSTLELGDSALYLCASSLDTLRLETQYFGPGTRLLVL.

The chain joins TRBV5-1 to TRBJ1-2; 8 bases are a match to TRBD1. Unmatched junction bases numbered 10, after V lost 0 bases and J lost 6 bases. There are 16 residues in the CDR3. Germline V gives CDR1 SGHRS, CDR2 YFSETQ. DNA of the CDR3: TGCGCCAGCAGCTTGGGAGTGGGACAGGTCACCAATGGCTACACCTTC. This codes for CASSLGVGQVTNGYTF. Looking up the rest from reference TRBV5-1 and TRBJ1-2 gives the full variable domain: KAGVTQTPRYLIKTRGQQVTLSCSPISGHRSVSWYQQTPGQGLQFLFEYFSETQRNKGNFPGRFSGRQFSNSRSEMNVSTLELGDSALYLCASSLGVGQVTNGYTFGSGTRLTVV.

This chain uses TRBV5-6 with TRBJ1-2; no clear D. The CDR3 spans 13 residues. Trimming took off 0 bases at V and 7 bases at J, with 10 bases between the two ends. Germline CDR1 is SGHDT and CDR2 is YYEEEE. In DNA, the CDR3 is TGTGCCAGCAGCTTGGGAGGGTTTCTTGGCTACACCTTC. It codes for CASSLGGFLGYTF.

This rearrangement joins TRBV9 to TRBJ2-1; 7 bases map to TRBD2. The CDR3 spans 17 residues. Germline V gene lookup returns CDR1 SGDLS and CDR2 YYNGEE. Trimming removed 4 bases from V and 6 bases from J; junction bases left unmatched: 16. This chain's CDR3 is CASSPGTRAGRSNEQFF. The CDR3, as DNA: TGTGCCAGCAGCCCCGGGACGCGAGCGGGACGGTCCAATGAGCAGTTCTTC.

The chain carries TRBV5-8 and TRBJ1-2; D is unclear. Trimming took 4 bases from V and 6 from J, leaving 16 bases between them. CDR1 is SGHTS, CDR2 YDEGEE, per germline. CDR3 length equals 14 residues. The CDR3 protein is CASSPRRSVDGYTF. The CDR3 DNA is TGTGCCAGCAGCCCGCGGAGGTCTGTCGATGGCTACACCTTC.

This rearrangement joins TRBV7-9 to TRBJ2-7; tentatively, D is TRBD1 or TRBD2 (5 bases each). V was clipped by 1 base and J by 3 bases, with 19 bases between them. This CDR3 has 17 residues. Germline assignment: CDR1 SEHNR and CDR2 FQNEAQ (reference sequence). The CDR3 nucleotides read TGTGCCAGCAGCTTAGAATCCGGAAGGGGACCCTTCTACGAGCAGTACTTC. The encoded protein is CASSLESGRGPFYEQYF.

A few counts support this clone. The chain carries TRBV5-4 and TRBJ1-1; D unresolved. Between the trimmed V and J ends, which lost 0 bases and 0 bases, there was a span of 12 bases. The CDR3 loop spans 16 amino acids. Germline V CDR1 and CDR2: SGHNT, YYREEE (reference sequence). The CDR3 spells CASSLGGTIMNTEAFF. In nucleotides, the CDR3 is TGTGCCAGCAGCTTGGGGGGTACCATCATGAACACTGAAGCTTTCTTT.

The chain recombines TRBV5-1 with TRBJ2-7, with a weak D call TRBD2 (6 bases). CDR3 length equals 14 residues. With 0 bases removed from V and 3 bases from J, the gap between germline ends came to 10 bases. Germline loops: CDR1 SGHRS, CDR2 YFSETQ. CDR3 bases: TGCGCCAGCAGCTTGGGGGAGGCCGGCTACGAGCAGTACTTC. As protein: CASSLGEAGYEQYF. Full variable domain (outside the CDR3, taken from reference TRBV5-1 and TRBJ2-7): KAGVTQTPRYLIKTRGQQVTLSCSPISGHRSVSWYQQTPGQGLQFLFEYFSETQRNKGNFPGRFSGRQFSNSRSEMNVSTLELGDSALYLCASSLGEAGYEQYFGPGTRLTVT.

This clone was recorded a few times. The chain carries TRBV5-1 and TRBJ2-3; 7 nucleotides agree with TRBD2. The J segment lost 7 bases and the V segment lost 5 bases, leaving 7 bases of the junction unmatched. CDR1 is SGHRS and CDR2 is YFSETQ in the germline V gene. The CDR3 extends over 13 amino acids. CDR3 sequence (DNA): TGCGCCAGCAGGGCGGGAGACGGGAATACGCAGTATTTT. Translation: CASRAGDGNTQYF.

V gene TRBV5-1 combines with J gene TRBJ1-3, with a possible D match to TRBD1 (5 bases). Trimming pared 4 bases from V and 1 base from J, leaving 21 bases between. The CDR3 spans 18 residues. Germline V gene lookup returns CDR1 SGHRS and CDR2 YFSETQ. For the CDR3, the DNA is TGCGCCAGCAGCGTAGACGGGGCAGGTACCATTTCTGGAAACACCATATATTTT. Translation: CASSVDGAGTISGNTIYF.

This clone was seen more than once but under ten times. The rearrangement uses TRBV2 and TRBJ1-6; no definite D call. Germline-derived CDR1 and CDR2 are SNHLY and FYNNEI. This CDR3 region has 12 residues. V was trimmed by 6 bases and J by 4 bases, leaving 4 bases between them. In nucleotides, the CDR3 is TGTGCCAGCAGGGGGTATAATTCACCCCTCCACTTT. This gives the protein CASRGYNSPLHF. Based on the CDR3 plus reference TRBV2 and TRBJ1-6, the full variable domain is EPEVTQTPSHQVTQMGQEVILRCVPISNHLYFYWYRQILGQKVEFLVSFYNNEISEKSEIFDDQFSVERPDGSNFTLKIRSTKLEDSAMYFCASRGYNSPLHFGNGTRLTVT.

This sequence joins TRBV27 and TRBJ1-6, with a possible D match to TRBD1 (6 bases). The CDR3 runs to 15 residues. Germline CDR1 MNHEY, CDR2 SMNVEV (reference sequence). V was trimmed by 2 bases and J by 7 bases, leaving 12 bases between them. CDR3 in DNA: TGTGCCAGCAGTTTAGGGTCCCAGGGGAATTCACCCCTCCACTTT. Amino acid sequence: CASSLGSQGNSPLHF.

The J gene is TRBJ2-7, the V gene TRBV7-9; the D call may be TRBD1 or TRBD2 (5 bases each). The CDR3 covers 16 residues. Trimming removed 2 bases at V and 1 base at J, with 15 bases between. Germline assignment: CDR1 SEHNR and CDR2 FQNEAQ (reference sequence). The CDR3 DNA reads as TGTGCCAGCAGCTTAATCGGGGCAGGAAAGTCCTACGAGCAGTACTTC. It translates to CASSLIGAGKSYEQYF.

This clone was found once. The chain couples TRBV27 to TRBJ2-7; TRBD1 matches 8 bases. CDR1 is MNHEY, CDR2 SMNVEV, per germline (reference sequence). Trimming at V came to 4 bases and at J to 7 bases, leaving 6 bases not matched to a gene. This CDR3 comprises 13 residues. CDR3 residues: CASSWVTGGEQYF. The CDR3 DNA sequence: TGTGCCAGCAGTTGGGTAACAGGGGGTGAGCAGTACTTC.

The V call is TRBV7-2, the J call TRBJ2-1; 8 bases are shared with TRBD2. V trimming: 6 bases; J trimming: 5 bases; junction bases outside the gene matches: 12. Germline loops: CDR1 SGHTA, CDR2 FQGNSA. The CDR3 consists of 16 residues. The CDR3: CASSPLAGGWDNEQFF. CDR3 bases: TGTGCCAGCAGTCCTCTCGCGGGAGGTTGGGACAATGAGCAGTTCTTC.

The chain combines TRBV9 with TRBJ2-5; possible D gene TRBD1, 5 bases. The V gene lost 2 bases and the J gene lost 5 bases, with 10 bases spanning the gap. This CDR3 spans 13 amino acids. Germline assignment: CDR1 SGDLS and CDR2 YYNGEE. The CDR3 reads CASSVSTVETQYF. The CDR3 DNA is TGTGCCAGCAGCGTGTCGACAGTTGAGACCCAGTACTTC.

The chain uses TRBV5-4 and TRBJ1-2; the D gene is possibly TRBD1 (5 bases). This CDR3 region has 14 residues. Germline V gene sequence: CDR1 SGHNT, CDR2 YYREEE (reference sequence). V lost 10 bases, J lost 0 bases, and 16 bases lay in between. Here the CDR3 DNA reads TGTGCCGGGGGTATGGGCAGGGCTAACTATGGCTACACCTTC. It codes for CAGGMGRANYGYTF.

J is TRBJ1-2 and V is TRBV7-9; the match to TRBD1 covers 8 bases. The CDR3 has 16 residues. CDR1 and CDR2 from the germline V gene are SEHNR and FQNEAQ (reference sequence). After removal of 5 bases from V and 4 bases from J, the junction contained 12 bases not matched to a gene. The CDR3, as DNA: TGTGCCAGCAGCGGGAGTGGACAGGGCTCTGGCTATGGCTACACCTTC. Protein: CASSGSGQGSGYGYTF.

This chain connects TRBV13 to TRBJ2-7, with D perhaps TRBD1 (6 bases). The germline V gene has CDR1 PRHDT and CDR2 FYEKMQ (reference sequence). Trimming cost V 3 bases and J 1 base, with 16 bases left between them. There are 16 residues in the CDR3. CDR3 nucleotides: TGTGCCAGCAGCTTTAAGTCAGGGGCGCTATCCTACGAGCAGTACTTC. It translates to CASSFKSGALSYEQYF.

V and J are TRBV6-6 and TRBJ2-7; D call uncertain. Germline CDR1 is MNHNY and CDR2 is SVGAGI (reference sequence). This CDR3 spans 14 amino acids. Trimming left V 6 bases short and J 4 bases short, with 16 bases between. The CDR3 region is CASSGRTQDYEQYF. The CDR3 region has the DNA TGTGCCAGCAGCGGAAGGACCCAGGATTACGAGCAGTACTTC.

The chain carries TRBV10-2 and TRBJ2-5; TRBD2 matches at 10 bases. Germline V gene lookup returns CDR1 WSHSY and CDR2 SAAADI. This CDR3 contains 14 residues. Unmatched junction bases numbered 5, after V lost 6 bases and J lost 4 bases. The CDR3 spells CASRPGLARETQYF. The CDR3 bases are TGCGCCAGCAGACCGGGACTAGCGCGAGAGACCCAGTACTTC.

The gene calls are TRBV19 and TRBJ2-4, with 11 nucleotides matching TRBD2. CDR1 and CDR2 from the germline V gene are LNHDA and SQIVND (reference sequence). The CDR3 has 16 residues. V lost 5 bases to trimming and J lost 6 bases; unmatched junction nucleotides: 9. The CDR3 nucleotides read TGTGCCAGTAGTCCCATAGCGGGGGGGCAGAGAAACATTCAGTACTTC. This translates into CASSPIAGGQRNIQYF.

This chain connects TRBV30 to TRBJ2-3; D not resolved. V lost 2 bases, J lost 8 bases, and 11 bases lay in between. The length of the CDR3 is 12 residues. CDR1 is GTSNPN and CDR2 is SVGIG in the germline V gene (reference sequence). The CDR3 here is CAWSTALSTQYF. CDR3 nucleotides: TGTGCCTGGAGTACAGCCCTAAGTACGCAGTATTTT.

The rearrangement links TRBV2 to TRBJ2-2; tentative D call: TRBD1 (6 bases). Germline V lookup: CDR1 SNHLY, CDR2 FYNNEI. V lost 6 bases and J lost 0, with 11 bases in between. The CDR3 loop spans 15 amino acids. CDR3 in amino acids: CASRTGTSNTGELFF. CDR3 nucleotide sequence: TGTGCCAGCAGGACCGGGACATCGAACACCGGGGAGCTGTTTTTT.